Below are 11 T cell receptor beta chains sequenced from a single sample in a study of T cell changes during pregnancy in multiple sclerosis (dated by TCRdb to the late 2010s). Library construction relied on the immunoSEQ multiplex PCR assay. Not all clones reach the TCRdb copy of this immuneACCESS table, which keeps in-frame sequences only. Checked studies attribute under half of the gap to unresolved V genes and leave the rest unexplained. This sample lists around 30,000 clones; roughly 90% were detected once. The ten top clones hold roughly 0.52% of the sample. The sample was CD4+ T cells from peripheral blood mononuclear cells, taken in the third trimester of pregnancy. The origin of the receptors is a female donor in good health, enrolled as a control in a pregnancy study.

V usage is TRBV5-6 and J usage is TRBJ1-3; maybe TRBD1 (6 bases). The V gene lost 0 bases and the J gene lost 2 bases, with 15 bases spanning the gap. The CDR3 has 17 residues. CDR1 is SGHDT, CDR2 YYEEEE, per germline. The CDR3 nucleotides are TGTGCCAGCAGCTTGGACTTGGGGGCCGTCCCTGGAAACACCATATATTTT. The encoded protein is CASSLDLGAVPGNTIYF.

The J gene is TRBJ1-1, the V gene TRBV30; 8 positions match TRBD1. CDR3 size: 13 residues. Per the germline V gene, CDR1 is GTSNPN and CDR2 is SVGIG (reference sequence). Trimming removed 4 bases from V and 5 bases from J; junction bases left unmatched: 6. The CDR3 is CAWTLTGGTEAFF. The CDR3 bases are TGTGCCTGGACCCTCACAGGGGGGACTGAAGCTTTCTTT.

The chain is built from TRBV5-8 and TRBJ1-4; 8 bases are shared with TRBD1. J gave up 8 bases and V 4 bases, and 13 bases lay outside the gene matches. The V gene's germline CDR1 is SGHTS and CDR2 YDEGEE. The CDR3 runs to 16 residues. CDR3 region: CASSHWTGSIREKLFF. The CDR3 bases are TGTGCCAGCAGCCATTGGACAGGGTCTATAAGGGAAAAACTGTTTTTT.

CDR3 DNA sequence: TGTGCCAGCACCGCGGGGAGGGCGGGGGAAAAACTGTTTTTT. This sequence encodes CASTAGRAGEKLFF. The chain employs TRBV7-2 and TRBJ1-4; no definite D call. Per the germline V gene, CDR1 is SGHTA and CDR2 is FQGNSA. Deletions cut 7 bases from V and 8 bases from J, with 17 bases between. CDR3 length: 14 residues.

The genes are TRBV6-1 and TRBJ1-5; 10 positions match TRBD1. Trimming cost V 3 bases and J 7 bases; bases outside gene matches: 0. The CDR3 runs 13 residues. Looked up from germline, CDR1 is MNHNS and CDR2 is SASEGT. The CDR3 region has the DNA TGTGCCAGCAGTGAGGGACAGGGGCAGCCCCAGCATTTT. Its protein product is CASSEGQGQPQHF.

The genes are TRBV5-6 and TRBJ2-5; 7 bases match TRBD1. Germline V gene lookup returns CDR1 SGHDT and CDR2 YYEEEE. The trim removed 3 bases at V and 2 bases at J, leaving 7 bases unmatched. The CDR3 is 15 residues long. DNA of the CDR3: TGTGCCAGCAGCTCCCTCGGGACAGTACAAGAGACCCAGTACTTC. Residues: CASSSLGTVQETQYF.

This chain connects TRBV4-3 to TRBJ2-2; 7 bases match TRBD1. The CDR3 covers 14 residues. Germline V gives CDR1 LGHNA, CDR2 YSLEER. The V segment lost 0 bases and the J segment 6 bases; nucleotides outside the gene matches: 1. This CDR3 reads CASSQEGGAGELFF. The CDR3, as DNA: TGCGCCAGCAGCCAAGAAGGGGGCGCCGGGGAGCTGTTTTTT.

The genes are TRBV6-5 and TRBJ1-5; D is unclear. V lost 7 bases and J lost 2, with 15 bases in between. Germline V lookup: CDR1 MNHEY, CDR2 SVGAGI. The CDR3 runs to 15 residues. Written as DNA, the CDR3 is TGTGCCAGCAAAGAACAGCTTGTTGGCAATCAGCCCCAGCATTTT. It encodes CASKEQLVGNQPQHF.

The chain uses TRBV5-1 and TRBJ1-3; possibly TRBD1 for D (6 bases). Germline V lookup: CDR1 SGHRS, CDR2 YFSETQ. The CDR3 sequence is 16 residues long. Trimming shortened V by 4 bases and J by 1 base, and 15 bases separated the two germline ends. The CDR3: CASSAQGRGSGNTIYF. The CDR3 bases are TGCGCCAGCAGCGCCCAGGGGAGAGGGTCTGGAAACACCATATATTTT. Full variable domain (missing parts from reference TRBV5-1 and TRBJ1-3): KAGVTQTPRYLIKTRGQQVTLSCSPISGHRSVSWYQQTPGQGLQFLFEYFSETQRNKGNFPGRFSGRQFSNSRSEMNVSTLELGDSALYLCASSAQGRGSGNTIYFGEGSWLTVV.

V and J are TRBV6-1 and TRBJ2-7; 11 bases match TRBD2. V trimming: 5 bases; J trimming: 3 bases; junction bases outside the gene matches: 0. This CDR3 spans 13 amino acids. The germline CDR1 and CDR2 sequences are MNHNS and SASEGT. CDR3 in amino acids: CASSLAGGYEQYF. The CDR3 DNA is TGTGCCAGCAGTCTAGCGGGAGGCTACGAGCAGTACTTC.

A single count supports this clone. The genes are TRBV19 and TRBJ2-2; TRBD2 agrees at 9 bases. This CDR3 contains 16 residues. Germline-derived CDR1 and CDR2 are LNHDA and SQIVND (reference sequence). V shed 4 bases, J shed 7 bases, and the junction held 10 bases outside the gene matches. The CDR3 sequence is CASSTRAGGSFGELFF. CDR3 bases: TGTGCCAGTAGTACCCGAGCGGGAGGAAGTTTCGGGGAGCTGTTTTTT.